A selection of T cell receptor beta chains follows, all from one sample in a study of T cell clones after liver transplantation. The method was immunoSEQ multiplex PCR; TCRdb's version includes in-frame clones alone and lacks a portion of them. Of 68,000 or so clones in the sample, around 93% are singletons; the top ten hold over 0.75%. This sample comprised CD4+ T cells from blood, obtained less than 28 months after liver transplant. Receptors were obtained from a human patient who received a liver transplant. Certain T cells may be donor cells from the graft. Each CDR3 is given without its conserved first and last residue.

J: TRBJ2-2
V: TRBV5-1
CDR3: ASSTSGANTGELF

J: TRBJ2-1
V: TRBV11-3
CDR3: ASSQGLAGGLRNEQF

J: TRBJ2-3
V: TRBV19
CDR3: ASSTSGTDTQY

J: TRBJ2-7
V: TRBV7-6
CDR3: ASSLELAGGEQY

J: TRBJ2-6
V: TRBV29-1
CDR3: SVRISGANVLT

J: TRBJ2-5
V: TRBV29-1
CDR3: SVEDGGAGVSGETQY

J: TRBJ2-7
V: TRBV9
CDR3: ASSAQTGYEQY

J: TRBJ2-2
V: TRBV19
CDR3: ASSTGTGEFSGELF

J: TRBJ1-1
V: TRBV7-2
CDR3: ASSLALGEYTEAF

J: TRBJ2-7
V: TRBV25-1
CDR3: ASSEQGYEQY

J: TRBJ1-2
V: TRBV5-8
CDR3: ASSLVGTDYGYT

J: TRBJ1-3
V: TRBV10-3
CDR3: AISESKGGTDVSGNTIY

J: TRBJ2-5
V: TRBV7-8
CDR3: ASSYGLAGGVSREETQY

J: TRBJ2-2
V: TRBV7-2
CDR3: ASSLQGSAGELF

J: TRBJ1-1
V: TRBV29-1
CDR3: SVGGGNTEAF

J: TRBJ1-2
V: TRBV6-5
CDR3: ASSYSGGSYGYT

J: TRBJ2-7
V: TRBV11-2
CDR3: ASSEPGTSAIHEQY

J: TRBJ2-3
V: TRBV10-3
CDR3: AISVGSVATDTQY

J: TRBJ1-6
V: TRBV30
CDR3: AWRGLVGQALH

J: TRBJ1-1
V: TRBV19
CDR3: ASSIGTGGLNTEAF